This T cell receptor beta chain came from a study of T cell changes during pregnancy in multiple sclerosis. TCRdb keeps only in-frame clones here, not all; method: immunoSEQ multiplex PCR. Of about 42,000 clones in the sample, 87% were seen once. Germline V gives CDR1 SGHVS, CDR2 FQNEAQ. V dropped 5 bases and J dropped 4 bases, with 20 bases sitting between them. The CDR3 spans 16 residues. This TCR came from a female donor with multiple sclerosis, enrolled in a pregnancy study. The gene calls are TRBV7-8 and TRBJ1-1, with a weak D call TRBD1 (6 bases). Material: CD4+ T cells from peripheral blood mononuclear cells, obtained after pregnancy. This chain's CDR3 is CASSAGPRGSGTEAFF. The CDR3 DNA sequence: TGTGCCAGCAGCGCTGGGCCCAGGGGTTCGGGCACTGAAGCTTTCTTT.